A selection of T cell receptor beta chains follows, all from one sample in a study of CD8+CD57+ T cells in acquired aplastic anemia. TCRdb analysed the reads with MiXCR anew, one entry per CDR3 protein. Of about 200,000 distinct CDR3 sequences listed, about 60% are singletons. The sample comprised sorted CD4+, CD8+, or CD8+CD57+ T cells (not recorded which) from PBMCs. The receptors come from a human donor with aplastic anemia. The CDR3 runs from the conserved cysteine through the conserved F or W. Fields, in order: D gene, clone size, J gene, V gene, CDR3 protein. D genes are given only for firm matches. Clone size appears in some rows only: once, few, many, or a class for an expanded clone.

D: TRBD2
size: few
J: TRBJ2-3
V: TRBV9
CDR3: CASSSSGGQDTQYF

D: NA
size: once
J: TRBJ2-7
V: TRBV29-1
CDR3: CSVEGDGVSYEQYF

D: NA
size: once
J: TRBJ2-3
V: TRBV20-1
CDR3: CSARDDSTDTQYF

D: NA
size: many
J: TRBJ1-4
V: TRBV19
CDR3: CASSITGGGEKLFF

D: TRBD1
size: NA
J: TRBJ1-2
V: TRBV7-8
CDR3: CASSQGVGGGYTF

D: TRBD2
size: once
J: TRBJ2-7
V: TRBV15
CDR3: CASSELAGVRYEQYF

D: TRBD1
size: NA
J: TRBJ2-1
V: TRBV29-1
CDR3: CSVTDRGKYNEQFF

D: NA
size: NA
J: TRBJ2-3
V: TRBV7-3
CDR3: CASSGRRTDTQYF

D: NA
size: NA
J: TRBJ1-6
V: TRBV7-6
CDR3: CASTPGSGNSPLHF

D: NA
size: NA
J: TRBJ2-6
V: TRBV24-1
CDR3: CATKRETRSGANVLTF

D: NA
size: NA
J: TRBJ1-5
V: TRBV24-1
CDR3: CATSDSRTGPQHF

D: TRBD2
size: few
J: TRBJ2-1
V: TRBV9
CDR3: CASSEEAVGTSGEQFF

D: NA
size: many
J: TRBJ2-7
V: TRBV13
CDR3: CASSSSVYEQYF

D: TRBD1
size: many
J: TRBJ1-1
V: TRBV24-1
CDR3: CASVAGRDRDLFVRTGEAFF